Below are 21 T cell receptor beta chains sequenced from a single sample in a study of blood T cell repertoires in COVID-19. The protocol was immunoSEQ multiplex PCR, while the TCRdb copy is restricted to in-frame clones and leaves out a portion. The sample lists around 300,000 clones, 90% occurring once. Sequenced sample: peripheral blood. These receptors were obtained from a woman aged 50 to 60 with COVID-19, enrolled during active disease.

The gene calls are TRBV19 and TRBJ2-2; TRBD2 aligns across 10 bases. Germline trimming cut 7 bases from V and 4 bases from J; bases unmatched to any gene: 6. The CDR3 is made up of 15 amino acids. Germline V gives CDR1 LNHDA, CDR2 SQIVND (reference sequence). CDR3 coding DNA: TGTGCCAGTAAGGAGAGCGGGAGGGGCACCGGGGAGCTGTTTTTT. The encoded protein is CASKESGRGTGELFF.

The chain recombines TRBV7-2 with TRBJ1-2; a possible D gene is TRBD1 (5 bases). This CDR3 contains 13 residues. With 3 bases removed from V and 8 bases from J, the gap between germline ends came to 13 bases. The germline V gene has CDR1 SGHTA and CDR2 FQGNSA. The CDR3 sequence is CASSFRDFGGYTF. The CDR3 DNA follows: TGTGCCAGCAGCTTTCGGGACTTCGGGGGCTACACCTTC.

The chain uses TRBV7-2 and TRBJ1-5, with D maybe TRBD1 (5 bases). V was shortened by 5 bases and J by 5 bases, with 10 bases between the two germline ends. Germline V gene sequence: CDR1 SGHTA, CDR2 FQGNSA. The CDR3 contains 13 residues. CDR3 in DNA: TGTGCCAGCAGCCCAGGGTCCGATCAGCCCCAGCATTTT. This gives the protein CASSPGSDQPQHF.

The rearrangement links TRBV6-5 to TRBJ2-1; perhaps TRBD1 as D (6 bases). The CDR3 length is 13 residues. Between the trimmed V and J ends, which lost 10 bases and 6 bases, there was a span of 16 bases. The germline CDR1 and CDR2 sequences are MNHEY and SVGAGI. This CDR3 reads CATWRMGANEQFF. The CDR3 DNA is TGTGCCACGTGGAGAATGGGGGCCAATGAGCAGTTCTTC.

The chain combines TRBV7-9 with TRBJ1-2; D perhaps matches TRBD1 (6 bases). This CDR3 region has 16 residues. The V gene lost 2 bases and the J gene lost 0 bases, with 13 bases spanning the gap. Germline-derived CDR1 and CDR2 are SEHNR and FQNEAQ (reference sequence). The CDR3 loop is CASSLIGGAANYGYTF. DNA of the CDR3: TGTGCCAGCAGCTTAATAGGGGGGGCAGCTAACTATGGCTACACCTTC.

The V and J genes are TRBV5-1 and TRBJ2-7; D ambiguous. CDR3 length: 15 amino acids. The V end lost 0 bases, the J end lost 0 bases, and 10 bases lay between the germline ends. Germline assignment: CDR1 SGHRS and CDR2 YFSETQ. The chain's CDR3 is CASSLVQALSYEQYF. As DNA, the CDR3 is TGCGCCAGCAGCTTGGTTCAGGCTCTCTCCTACGAGCAGTACTTC.

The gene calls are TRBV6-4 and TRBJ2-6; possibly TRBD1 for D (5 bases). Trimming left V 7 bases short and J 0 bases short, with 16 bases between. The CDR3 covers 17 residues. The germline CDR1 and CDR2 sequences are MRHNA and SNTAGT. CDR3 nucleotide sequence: TGTGCCAGCATCCTGATGGGGCCTGACTCTGGGGCCAACGTCCTGACTTTC. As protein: CASILMGPDSGANVLTF.

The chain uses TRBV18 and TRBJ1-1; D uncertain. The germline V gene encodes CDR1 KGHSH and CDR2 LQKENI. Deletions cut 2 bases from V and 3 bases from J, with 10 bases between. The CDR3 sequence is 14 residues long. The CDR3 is CASSPGRADTEAFF. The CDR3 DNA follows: TGTGCCAGCTCACCAGGGCGGGCAGACACTGAAGCTTTCTTT.

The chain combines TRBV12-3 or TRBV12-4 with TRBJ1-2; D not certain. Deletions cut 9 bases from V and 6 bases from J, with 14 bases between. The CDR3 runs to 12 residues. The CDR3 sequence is CASRLFEDGYTF. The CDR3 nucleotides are TGTGCCAGTCGGCTATTTGAGGATGGCTACACCTTC.

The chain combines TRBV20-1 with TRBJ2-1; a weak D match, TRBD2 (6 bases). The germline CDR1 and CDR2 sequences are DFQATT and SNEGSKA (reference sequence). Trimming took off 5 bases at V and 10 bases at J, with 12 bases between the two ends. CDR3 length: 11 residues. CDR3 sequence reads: CSAGREREQFF. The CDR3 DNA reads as TGCAGTGCTGGTCGGGAGAGGGAGCAGTTCTTC.

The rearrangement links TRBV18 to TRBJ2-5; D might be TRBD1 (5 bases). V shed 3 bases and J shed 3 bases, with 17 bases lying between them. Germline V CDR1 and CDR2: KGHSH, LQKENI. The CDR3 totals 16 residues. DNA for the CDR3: TGTGCCAGCTCACCCGACTCCAGGGTTCAGAAAGAGACCCAGTACTTC. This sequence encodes CASSPDSRVQKETQYF.

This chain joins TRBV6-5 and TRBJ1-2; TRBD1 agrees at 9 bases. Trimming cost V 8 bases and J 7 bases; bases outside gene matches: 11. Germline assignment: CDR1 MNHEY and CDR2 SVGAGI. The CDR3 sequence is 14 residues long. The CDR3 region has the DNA TGTGCCAGCGGAACTGTAGAGGACAGGGGTGGCTACACCTTC. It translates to CASGTVEDRGGYTF.

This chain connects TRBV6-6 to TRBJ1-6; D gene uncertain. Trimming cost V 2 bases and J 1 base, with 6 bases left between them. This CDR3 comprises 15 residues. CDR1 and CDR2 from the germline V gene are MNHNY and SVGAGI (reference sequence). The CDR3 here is CASSYTGSYNSPLHF. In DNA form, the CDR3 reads TGTGCCAGCAGTTACACGGGGTCCTATAATTCACCCCTCCACTTT.

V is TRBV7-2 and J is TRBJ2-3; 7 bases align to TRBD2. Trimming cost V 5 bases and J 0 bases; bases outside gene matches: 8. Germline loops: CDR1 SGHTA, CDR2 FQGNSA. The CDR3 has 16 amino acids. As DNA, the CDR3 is TGTGCCAGCAGCATCCAAGCGGGGACTAGCACAGATACGCAGTATTTT. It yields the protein CASSIQAGTSTDTQYF. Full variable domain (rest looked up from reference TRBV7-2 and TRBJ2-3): GAGVSQSPSNKVTEKGKDVELRCDPISGHTALYWYRQSLGQGLEFLIYFQGNSAPDKSGLPSDRFSAERTGGSVSTLTIQRTQQEDSAVYLCASSIQAGTSTDTQYFGPGTRLTVL.

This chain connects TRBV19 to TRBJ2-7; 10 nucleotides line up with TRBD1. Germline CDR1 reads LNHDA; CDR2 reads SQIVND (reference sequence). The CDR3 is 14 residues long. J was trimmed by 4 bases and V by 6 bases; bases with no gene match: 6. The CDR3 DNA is TGTGCCAGTAGCCCCGGGACAGGGGAGTACGAGCAGTACTTC. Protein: CASSPGTGEYEQYF. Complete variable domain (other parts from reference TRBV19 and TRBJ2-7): DGGITQSPKYLFRKEGQNVTLSCEQNLNHDAMYWYRQDPGQGLRLIYYSQIVNDFQKGDIAEGYSVSREKKESFPLTVTSAQKNPTAFYLCASSPGTGEYEQYFGPGTRLTVT.

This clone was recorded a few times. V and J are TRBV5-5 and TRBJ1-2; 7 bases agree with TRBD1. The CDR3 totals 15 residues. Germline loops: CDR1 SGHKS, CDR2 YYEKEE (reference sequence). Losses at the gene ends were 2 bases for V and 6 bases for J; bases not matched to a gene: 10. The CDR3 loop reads CASSFATTGYNGYTF. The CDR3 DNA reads TGTGCCAGCAGCTTTGCAACGACAGGGTATAATGGCTACACCTTC.

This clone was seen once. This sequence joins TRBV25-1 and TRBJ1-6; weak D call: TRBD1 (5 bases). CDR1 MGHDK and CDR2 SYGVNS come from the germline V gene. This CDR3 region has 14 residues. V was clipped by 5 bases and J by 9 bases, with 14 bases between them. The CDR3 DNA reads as TGTGCCAGCAGTCATCCGGGGGGTCTTTCACCCCTCCACTTT. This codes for CASSHPGGLSPLHF.

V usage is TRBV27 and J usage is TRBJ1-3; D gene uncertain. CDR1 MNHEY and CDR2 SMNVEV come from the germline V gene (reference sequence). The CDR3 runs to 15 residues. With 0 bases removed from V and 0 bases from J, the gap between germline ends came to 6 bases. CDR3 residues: CASSLSGASGNTIYF. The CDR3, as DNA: TGTGCCAGCAGTTTATCGGGAGCCTCTGGAAACACCATATATTTT.

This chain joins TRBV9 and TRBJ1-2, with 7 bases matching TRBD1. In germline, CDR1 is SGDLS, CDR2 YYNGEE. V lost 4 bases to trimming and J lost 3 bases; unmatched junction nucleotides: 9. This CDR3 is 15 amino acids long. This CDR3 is CASSPYDRADYGYTF. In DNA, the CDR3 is TGTGCCAGCAGCCCATACGACAGGGCGGACTATGGCTACACCTTC.

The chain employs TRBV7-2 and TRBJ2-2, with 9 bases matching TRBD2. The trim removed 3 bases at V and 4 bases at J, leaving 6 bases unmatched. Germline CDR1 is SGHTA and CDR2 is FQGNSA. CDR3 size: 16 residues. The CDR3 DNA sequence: TGTGCCAGCAGCTTGGGCCTAGCGGGATCCACCGGGGAGCTGTTTTTT. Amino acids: CASSLGLAGSTGELFF. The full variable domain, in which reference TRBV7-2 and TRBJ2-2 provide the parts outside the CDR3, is GAGVSQSPSNKVTEKGKDVELRCDPISGHTALYWYRQSLGQGLEFLIYFQGNSAPDKSGLPSDRFSAERTGGSVSTLTIQRTQQEDSAVYLCASSLGLAGSTGELFFGEGSRLTVL.

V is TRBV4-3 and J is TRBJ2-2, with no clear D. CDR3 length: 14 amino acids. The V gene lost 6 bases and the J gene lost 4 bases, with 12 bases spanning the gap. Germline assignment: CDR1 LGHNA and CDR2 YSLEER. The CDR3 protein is CASRHTQATGELFF. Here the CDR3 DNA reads TGCGCCAGCAGACACACCCAGGCCACCGGGGAGCTGTTTTTT.